The present entry profiles one T cell receptor (beta chain) with its context. Its antigen is currently unknown. Peripheral blood came from all dose cohorts at three timepoints. The method was immunoSEQ multiplex PCR; TCRdb's version includes in-frame clones alone and lacks a portion of them. The table has 70,000 or so clones, around 84% seen once; the top ten hold 1.1%. The data are from a study of OX40 agonist ivuxolimab in advanced cancers. Whole-study context: It was ivuxolimab, an agonistic anti-OX40 (CD134) antibody, that patients were treated with. Those enrolled were roughly 85% male, with a mean age of about 66 years and ages from roughly 20 to 85. Study conclusions and caveats: Individuals who were partial responders at 0.1-3.0 mg/kg had clonal expansion that ranked among the lowest.

The CDR3 spans 14 residues. Trimming removed 4 bases at V and 3 bases at J, with 10 bases between. The germline V gene has CDR1 MNHNS and CDR2 SASEGT. The gene calls are TRBV6-1 and TRBJ1-3; TRBD1 is a possible D gene (6 bases). The sequenced sample was CD4+ or CD8+ T cells sorted from blood, obtained in a trial of the OX40 agonist ivuxolimab. The clonotype was recovered from an adult with an advanced solid tumor such as melanoma, head and neck, liver or kidney cancer. Here the CDR3 DNA reads TGTGCCAGCAGTGCCGGACAGCTTGGAAACACCATATATTTT. Its protein is CASSAGQLGNTIYF.